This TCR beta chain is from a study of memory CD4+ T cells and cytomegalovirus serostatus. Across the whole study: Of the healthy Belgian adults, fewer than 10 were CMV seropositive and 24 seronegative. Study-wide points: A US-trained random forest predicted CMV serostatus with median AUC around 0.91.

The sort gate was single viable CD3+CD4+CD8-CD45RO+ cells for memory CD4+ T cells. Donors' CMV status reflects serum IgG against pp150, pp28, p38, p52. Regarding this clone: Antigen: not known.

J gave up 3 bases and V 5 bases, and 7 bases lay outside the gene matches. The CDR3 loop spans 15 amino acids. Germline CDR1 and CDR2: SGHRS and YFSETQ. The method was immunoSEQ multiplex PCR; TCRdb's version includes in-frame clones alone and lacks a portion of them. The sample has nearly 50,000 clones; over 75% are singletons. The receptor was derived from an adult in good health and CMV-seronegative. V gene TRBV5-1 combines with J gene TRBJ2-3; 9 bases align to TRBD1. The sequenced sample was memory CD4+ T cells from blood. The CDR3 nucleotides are TGCGCCAGCAGGGCCGGGACAGGGATTACAGATACGCAGTATTTT. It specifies CASRAGTGITDTQYF.